These 29 T cell receptor beta chains share one sample of origin, sequenced in a study of cytomegalovirus exposure and HLA in healthy donors. 60 Vbeta and 13 Jbeta primers were used in PCR. Some clones are missing from TCRdb's copy, which holds only in-frame ones; the method was immunoSEQ multiplex PCR. This sample has roughly 140,000 clones, with around 80% found just once. The specimen was PBMCs. These receptors were taken from a male donor in good health and CMV-seronegative.

The CDR3 nucleotides are TGCGCCAGCAAGGGGGATATCTGGTCACCCCTCCACTTT. Protein sequence: CASKGDIWSPLHF. The chain has TRBV10-2 and TRBJ1-6; a possible D gene is TRBD1 (6 bases). The germline gives CDR1 WSHSY, CDR2 SAAADI. Trimming shortened V by 7 bases and J by 10 bases, and 14 bases separated the two germline ends. CDR3 size: 13 residues.

Notes on this clone: The junction departs from germline at one end; a sequencing error may be responsible. The chain uses TRBV7-7 and TRBJ2-5, with 7 bases lining up with TRBD2. Per germline, CDR1 SSHAT and CDR2 FNYEAQ (reference sequence). The CDR3 is 12 residues long. For the CDR3, the DNA is TGTGCTAGCAGCGCTAGCGGCGAGACCCAGTACTTC. Translated, it gives CASSASGETQYF.

V usage is TRBV5-5 and J usage is TRBJ2-5; D is undetermined. With 0 bases removed from V and 5 bases from J, the gap between germline ends came to 8 bases. The CDR3 loop spans 13 amino acids. Germline CDR1 is SGHKS and CDR2 is YYEKEE (reference sequence). The CDR3: CASSLVVPETQYF. The CDR3 bases are TGTGCCAGCAGCTTGGTAGTCCCGGAGACCCAGTACTTC.

The rearrangement joins TRBV29-1 to TRBJ1-1; TRBD1 agrees at 9 bases. With V trimmed by 7 bases and J by 3 bases, 3 bases remained unmatched. Germline CDR1 is SQVTM and CDR2 is ANQGSEA. This CDR3 region has 12 residues. This chain's CDR3 is CSAGDRDTEAFF. CDR3 coding DNA: TGCAGCGCGGGGGACAGGGACACTGAAGCTTTCTTT.

The rearrangement uses TRBV6-6 and TRBJ2-2; maybe TRBD2 (5 bases). Germline CDR1 reads MNHNY; CDR2 reads SVGAGI (reference sequence). The ends were cut back, 8 bases at V and 3 bases at J, with 19 bases in the middle. The CDR3 totals 16 residues. The chain's CDR3 is CASSRLGSRDTGELFF. Here the CDR3 DNA reads TGTGCCAGCTCGCGTTTAGGGAGTCGGGACACCGGGGAGCTGTTTTTT.

V and J are TRBV28 and TRBJ1-3; TRBD1 is a possible D gene (5 bases). The CDR3 has 14 amino acids. Trimming stripped 7 bases from V and 4 bases from J, with 14 bases between. Germline V CDR1 and CDR2: MDHEN, SYDVKM. CDR3 in amino acids: CASIEGTVGNTIYF. CDR3 DNA sequence: TGTGCCAGCATCGAGGGGACTGTAGGAAACACCATATATTTT.

This chain uses TRBV28 with TRBJ1-2; a possible D gene is TRBD1 (6 bases). Per the germline V gene, CDR1 is MDHEN and CDR2 is SYDVKM. Trimming stripped 7 bases from V and 1 base from J, with 7 bases between. The CDR3 consists of 12 residues. The CDR3 coding sequence is TGTGCCAGCACGGACAGTAACTATGGCTACACCTTC. Translating it yields CASTDSNYGYTF.

The rearrangement links TRBV7-9 to TRBJ1-4; a possible D gene is TRBD1 (6 bases). V was cut by 5 bases and J by 1 base, with 14 bases left in between. The CDR3 totals 16 residues. CDR1 SEHNR and CDR2 FQNEAQ come from the germline V gene (reference sequence). The DNA of the CDR3 is TGTGCCAGCAGCCACCCCAAGGGGGTAACTAATGAAAAACTGTTTTTT. It codes for CASSHPKGVTNEKLFF.

The rearrangement links TRBV4-2 to TRBJ1-1; D is ambiguous. Germline loops: CDR1 LGHNA, CDR2 YNFKEQ. The V end lost 0 bases, the J end lost 11 bases, and 16 bases lay between the germline ends. The CDR3 covers 14 residues. CDR3: CASSQDRNGGRAFF. Written as DNA, the CDR3 is TGTGCCAGCAGCCAAGATAGAAACGGCGGTAGGGCTTTCTTT.

This clone was seen just once. The chain couples TRBV7-9 to TRBJ2-1; TRBD2 agrees at 11 bases. The CDR3 is 15 amino acids. CDR1 is SEHNR and CDR2 is FQNEAQ in the germline V gene (reference sequence). After removal of 3 bases from V and 6 bases from J, the junction contained 4 bases not matched to a gene. The CDR3 protein is CASSFRLAGTNEQFF. Written as DNA, the CDR3 is TGTGCCAGCAGCTTTAGACTAGCGGGGACCAATGAGCAGTTCTTC. Full variable domain (outside the CDR3, taken from reference TRBV7-9 and TRBJ2-1): DTGVSQNPRHKITKRGQNVTFRCDPISEHNRLYWYRQTLGQGPEFLTYFQNEAQLEKSRLLSDRFSAERPKGSFSTLEIQRTEQGDSAMYLCASSFRLAGTNEQFFGPGTRLTVL.

V usage is TRBV5-1 and J usage is TRBJ1-2; D ambiguous. Germline V gene sequence: CDR1 SGHRS, CDR2 YFSETQ. The CDR3 spans 13 residues. Trimming removed 4 bases from V and 1 base from J, with 8 bases in between. CDR3 in amino acids: CASSAGGNYGYTF. The CDR3 DNA follows: TGCGCCAGCAGCGCTGGAGGTAACTATGGCTACACCTTC.

V usage is TRBV29-1 and J usage is TRBJ1-1; D unresolved. Germline assignment: CDR1 SQVTM and CDR2 ANQGSEA. The V gene lost 4 bases and the J gene lost 1 base, with 10 bases spanning the gap. This CDR3 has 13 amino acids. The CDR3 loop reads CSVVGSGNTEAFF. The DNA for the CDR3 is TGCAGCGTTGTCGGGAGTGGGAACACTGAAGCTTTCTTT.

About this clone itself: The junction does not match germline at one end; this may be a read error. This sequence joins TRBV7-7 and TRBJ2-7, with 7 positions matching TRBD1. The CDR3 length is 13 residues. The germline CDR1 and CDR2 sequences are SSHAT and FNYEAQ (reference sequence). In DNA form, the CDR3 reads TGTGCTAGCAGCTTGAACAGGGGCTACGAGCAGTACTTC. This encodes CASSLNRGYEQYF.

This clone was recorded once. This rearrangement joins TRBV2 to TRBJ2-3; D is possibly TRBD2 (7 bases). The CDR3 is 16 amino acids. The V gene lost 3 bases and the J gene lost 5 bases, with 18 bases spanning the gap. Germline CDR1 and CDR2: SNHLY and FYNNEI. The CDR3 here is CASSDVGGGQGDTQYF. As DNA, the CDR3 is TGTGCCAGCAGTGACGTAGGGGGGGGGCAAGGAGATACGCAGTATTTT.

The chain couples TRBV5-6 to TRBJ2-5, with TRBD2 matching 8 bases. This CDR3 comprises 18 residues. Germline V gives CDR1 SGHDT, CDR2 YYEEEE. V shed 1 base and J 4 bases; nucleotides not matched to a gene: 15. This CDR3 reads CASSLRSAGGAPRETQYF. DNA for the CDR3: TGTGCCAGCAGCTTGAGATCGGCGGGGGGTGCTCCTCGAGAGACCCAGTACTTC.

This clone was recorded only once. The V gene is TRBV6-5, the J gene TRBJ1-2, with 8 bases lining up with TRBD1. This CDR3 is built from 15 residues. Germline CDR1 and CDR2: MNHEY and SVGAGI. Trimming removed 2 bases from V and 2 bases from J; junction bases left unmatched: 4. CDR3 DNA sequence: TGTGCCAGCAGTTACAGACAGGGGCAAAACTATGGCTACACCTTC. Translation: CASSYRQGQNYGYTF.

This clone has just a few counts. In nucleotides, the CDR3 is TGCAGCGTTGAACAGGGGGCGCACGGCACTGAAGCTTTCTTT. Translated, it gives CSVEQGAHGTEAFF. This rearrangement joins TRBV29-1 to TRBJ1-1; 8 positions agree with TRBD1. This CDR3 is built from 14 residues. CDR1 SQVTM and CDR2 ANQGSEA come from the germline V gene. With 2 bases clipped from V and 4 bases from J, the junction kept 6 bases outside the gene matches.

The chain uses TRBV9 and TRBJ2-2; D may be TRBD1 (6 bases). The ends were cut back, 4 bases at V and 1 base at J, with 14 bases in the middle. Germline V gene data show CDR1 as SGDLS and CDR2 as YYNGEE. The CDR3 is made up of 16 amino acids. Here the CDR3 reads CASSPRGDMNTGELFF. CDR3 bases: TGTGCCAGCAGCCCTCGTGGGGACATGAACACCGGGGAGCTGTTTTTT.

This clone was observed a handful of times. The chain employs TRBV7-9 and TRBJ1-1, with a possible D match to TRBD1 (5 bases). With 6 bases removed from V and 3 bases from J, the gap between germline ends came to 11 bases. This CDR3 is 13 amino acids long. CDR1 is SEHNR and CDR2 is FQNEAQ in the germline V gene (reference sequence). The CDR3 bases are TGTGCCAGCAGTTTTGACAGTCACACTGAAGCTTTCTTT. It encodes CASSFDSHTEAFF.

This clone has a handful of counts. CDR3 amino acids: CASSRVPYNRAYEAFF. The DNA for the CDR3 is TGTGCCAGCAGCCGCGTACCTTATAACAGGGCCTACGAAGCTTTCTTT. The gene calls are TRBV7-9 and TRBJ1-1, with TRBD1 as a possible D gene (6 bases). Trimming removed 5 bases from V and 8 bases from J, with 24 bases in between. The CDR3 runs to 16 residues. From germline, CDR1 is SEHNR and CDR2 FQNEAQ (reference sequence).

The chain uses TRBV7-2 and TRBJ1-1, with TRBD1 as a possible D gene (6 bases). Germline V gene data show CDR1 as SGHTA and CDR2 as FQGNSA. V dropped 5 bases and J dropped 0 bases, with 13 bases sitting between them. The CDR3 length is 15 residues. The CDR3 loop is CASSITTGMNTEAFF. CDR3 bases: TGTGCCAGCAGCATCACGACAGGAATGAACACTGAAGCTTTCTTT.

A single count supports this clone. The rearrangement uses TRBV5-1 and TRBJ2-5; D gene ambiguous. TRBJ2-7 explains the end of the DNA better; the J call may be wrong. CDR1 is SGHRS, CDR2 YFSETQ, per germline. This CDR3 has 15 residues. CDR3 protein: CASSPSLSAGYEQYF. CDR3 in DNA: TGCGCCAGCAGCCCGTCGCTGTCGGCAGGCTACGAGCAGTACTTC.

CDR3 protein: CASSPDSASNEQFF. The DNA for the CDR3 is TGTGCCAGTTCGCCCGACTCAGCTAGCAATGAGCAGTTCTTC. The chain couples TRBV19 to TRBJ2-1; no reliable D call. The germline V gene encodes CDR1 LNHDA and CDR2 SQIVND (reference sequence). CDR3 size: 14 residues. Trimming cost V 8 bases and J 6 bases, with 17 bases left between them.

To note about this clone: At the DNA level, this CDR3 is encoded by other sequences in the same sample as well. The chain couples TRBV5-1 to TRBJ2-1, with a tentative D call TRBD1 (5 bases). Germline V gene data show CDR1 as SGHRS and CDR2 as YFSETQ. The V end was cut by 0 bases, the J end by 2 bases, with 9 bases between. This CDR3 is built from 15 residues. The CDR3: CASSLGGTTYNEQFF. The CDR3 nucleotides read TGCGCCAGCAGCTTGGGGGGCACGACCTACAATGAGCAGTTCTTC. Looking up the rest from reference TRBV5-1 and TRBJ2-1 gives the full variable domain: KAGVTQTPRYLIKTRGQQVTLSCSPISGHRSVSWYQQTPGQGLQFLFEYFSETQRNKGNFPGRFSGRQFSNSRSEMNVSTLELGDSALYLCASSLGGTTYNEQFFGPGTRLTVL.

V gene TRBV5-1 combines with J gene TRBJ1-1; D ambiguous. V lost 0 bases and J lost 5, with 14 bases in between. Germline CDR1 is SGHRS and CDR2 is YFSETQ. CDR3 size: 15 residues. The CDR3 sequence: CASSLENEGWTEAFF. In nucleotides, the CDR3 is TGCGCCAGCAGCTTGGAGAACGAGGGTTGGACTGAAGCTTTCTTT.

CDR3 in amino acids: CASSYSTGGNQPQHF. In nucleotides, the CDR3 is TGTGCCAGCAGTTACTCGACAGGGGGAAATCAGCCCCAGCATTTT. The genes are TRBV6-5 and TRBJ1-5, with TRBD1 identical over 9 bases. The CDR3 is 15 amino acids. V shed 0 bases, J shed 4 bases, and the junction held 1 base outside the gene matches. Germline CDR1 is MNHEY and CDR2 is SVGAGI.

This clone was recorded only once. The chain carries TRBV7-9 and TRBJ1-1, with D maybe TRBD1 (5 bases). Germline CDR1 and CDR2: SEHNR and FQNEAQ (reference sequence). This CDR3 spans 13 amino acids. Trimming took 5 bases from V and 5 from J, leaving 12 bases between them. CDR3 bases: TGTGCCAGCAGCCAGGGAGGGGTAACTGAAGCTTTCTTT. This gives the protein CASSQGGVTEAFF. The variable domain in full, with the rest retrieved from reference TRBV7-9 and TRBJ1-1, is DTGVSQNPRHKITKRGQNVTFRCDPISEHNRLYWYRQTLGQGPEFLTYFQNEAQLEKSRLLSDRFSAERPKGSFSTLEIQRTEQGDSAMYLCASSQGGVTEAFFGQGTRLTVV.

This clone came up a few times. The V and J genes are TRBV28 and TRBJ1-1; maybe TRBD1 (5 bases). The germline V and J ends were trimmed by 3 bases and 5 bases, with 16 bases remaining between them. Germline V CDR1 and CDR2: MDHEN, SYDVKM. The CDR3 has 15 amino acids. CDR3 DNA sequence: TGTGCCAGCAGTTTGGGGGGGGGTAGTGGAACTGAAGCTTTCTTT. It specifies CASSLGGGSGTEAFF.

CDR3 sequence: CASSQSLWGQVNTEAFF. CDR3 DNA sequence: TGTGCCAGCAGCCAGTCTCTCTGGGGACAGGTGAACACTGAAGCTTTCTTT. This chain uses TRBV11-2 with TRBJ1-1, with 8 bases identical to TRBD1. The CDR3 is 17 amino acids. Trimming took 5 bases from V and 0 from J; bases not matched to a gene: 11. The germline gives CDR1 SGHAT, CDR2 FQNNGV. Supplemented by reference TRBV11-2 and TRBJ1-1, the full variable domain reads EAGVAQSPRYKIIEKRQSVAFWCNPISGHATLYWYQQILGQGPKLLIQFQNNGVVDDSQLPKDRFSAERLKGVDSTLKIQPAKLEDSAVYLCASSQSLWGQVNTEAFFGQGTRLTVV.